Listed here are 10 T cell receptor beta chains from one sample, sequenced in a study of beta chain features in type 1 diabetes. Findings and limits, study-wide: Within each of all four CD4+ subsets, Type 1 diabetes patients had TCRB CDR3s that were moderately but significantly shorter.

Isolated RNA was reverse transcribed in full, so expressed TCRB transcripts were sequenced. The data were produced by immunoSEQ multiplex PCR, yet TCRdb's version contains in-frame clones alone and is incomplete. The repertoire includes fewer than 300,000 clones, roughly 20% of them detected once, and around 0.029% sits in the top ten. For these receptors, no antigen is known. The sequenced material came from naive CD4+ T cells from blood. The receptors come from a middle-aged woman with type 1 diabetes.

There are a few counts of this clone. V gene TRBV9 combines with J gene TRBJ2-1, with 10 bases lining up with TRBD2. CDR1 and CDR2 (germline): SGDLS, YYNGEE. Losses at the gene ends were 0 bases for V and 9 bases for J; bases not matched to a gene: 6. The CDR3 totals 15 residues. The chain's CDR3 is CASSVGQREGREQFF. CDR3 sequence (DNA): TGTGCCAGCAGCGTAGGGCAGCGGGAGGGCCGTGAGCAGTTCTTC.

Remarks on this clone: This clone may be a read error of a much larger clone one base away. CDR3 residues: CASSPLAYEQYF. The CDR3 DNA reads TGTGCCAGCAGCCCCCTCGCCTACGAGCAGTACTTC. V gene TRBV7-2 combines with J gene TRBJ2-7, with D hard to call. Germline loops: CDR1 SGHTA, CDR2 FQGNSA. The CDR3 covers 12 residues. V was shortened by 5 bases and J by 2 bases, with 7 bases between the two germline ends.

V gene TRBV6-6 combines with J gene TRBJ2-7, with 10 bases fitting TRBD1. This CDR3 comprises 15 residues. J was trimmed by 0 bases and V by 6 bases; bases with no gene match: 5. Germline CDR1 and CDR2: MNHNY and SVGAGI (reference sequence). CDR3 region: CASSPGQGFSYEQYF. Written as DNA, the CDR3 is TGTGCCAGCAGCCCGGGACAGGGGTTCTCCTACGAGCAGTACTTC.

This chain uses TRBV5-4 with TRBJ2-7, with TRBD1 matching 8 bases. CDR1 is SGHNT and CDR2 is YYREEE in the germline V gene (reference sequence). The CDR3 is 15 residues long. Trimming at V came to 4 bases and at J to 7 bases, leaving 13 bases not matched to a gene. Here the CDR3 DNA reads TGTGCCAGCAGCATAGGACAGGGTCGTCCGTGGGAGCAGTACTTC. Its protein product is CASSIGQGRPWEQYF. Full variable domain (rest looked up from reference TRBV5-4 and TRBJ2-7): ETGVTQSPTHLIKTRGQQVTLRCSSQSGHNTVSWYQQALGQGPQFIFQYYREEENGRGNFPPRFSGLQFPNYSSELNVNALELDDSALYLCASSIGQGRPWEQYFGPGTRLTVT.

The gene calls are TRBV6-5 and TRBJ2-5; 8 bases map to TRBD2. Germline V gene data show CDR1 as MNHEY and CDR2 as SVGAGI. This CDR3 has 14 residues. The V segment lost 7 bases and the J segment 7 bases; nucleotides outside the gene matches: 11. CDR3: CASTLTSGRRTQYF. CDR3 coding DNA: TGTGCCAGCACCTTAACGAGCGGGAGACGGACCCAGTACTTC.

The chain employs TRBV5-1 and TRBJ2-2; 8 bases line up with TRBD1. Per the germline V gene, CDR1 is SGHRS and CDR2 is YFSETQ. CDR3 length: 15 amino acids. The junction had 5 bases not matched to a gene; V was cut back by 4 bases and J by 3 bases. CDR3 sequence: CASSPGGADTGELFF. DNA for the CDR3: TGCGCCAGCAGCCCAGGGGGCGCCGACACCGGGGAGCTGTTTTTT.

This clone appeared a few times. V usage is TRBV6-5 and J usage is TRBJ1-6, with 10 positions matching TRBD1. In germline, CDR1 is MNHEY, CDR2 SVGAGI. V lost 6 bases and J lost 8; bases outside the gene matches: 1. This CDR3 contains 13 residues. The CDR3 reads CASRDRGYSPLHF. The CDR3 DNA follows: TGTGCCAGCAGGGACAGGGGGTATTCACCCCTCCACTTT.

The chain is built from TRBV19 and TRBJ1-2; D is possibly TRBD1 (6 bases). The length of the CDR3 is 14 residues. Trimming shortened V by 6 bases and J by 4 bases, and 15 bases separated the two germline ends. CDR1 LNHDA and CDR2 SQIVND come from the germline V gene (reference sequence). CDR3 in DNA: TGTGCCAGTAGAGAGGCAGGACAGCTCTATGGCTACACCTTC. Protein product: CASREAGQLYGYTF.

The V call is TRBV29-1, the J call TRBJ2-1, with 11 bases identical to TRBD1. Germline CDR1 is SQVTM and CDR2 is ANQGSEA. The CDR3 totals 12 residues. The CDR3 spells CRGQGAYNEQFF. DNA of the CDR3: TGCAGGGGACAGGGGGCCTACAATGAGCAGTTCTTC.

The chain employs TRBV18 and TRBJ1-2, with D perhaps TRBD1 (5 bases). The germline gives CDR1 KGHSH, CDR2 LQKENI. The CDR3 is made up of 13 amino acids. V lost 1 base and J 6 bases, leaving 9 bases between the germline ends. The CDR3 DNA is TGTGCCAGCTCACCACAGGGGCAGCATGGCTACACCTTC. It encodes CASSPQGQHGYTF.